Detailed here is one T cell receptor (beta chain). No antigen is known for it. Sequencing used cDNA as its template, made by extracting RNA and reverse transcribing it. TCRdb's copy holds only in-frame clones and misses some; the assay was immunoSEQ multiplex PCR. Of some 180,000 clones in the sample, about 47% were seen once. The data were obtained in a study of CD8+ T cells in alopecia areata. For the study at large: The study gave treated patients oral tofacitinib at 5 to 10 mg twice daily. Treated patients received severity scores based on the percentage of scalp area affected. Study findings and constraints: Alopecia totalis/universalis scalp especially showed more expanded CD8+ clones than normal scalp.

Treatment defined: oral pan-JAK inhibitor, 5-10 mg twice daily. PBMCs were stained for CD3, CD4 and CD8, and CD4+ and CD8+ T cells were sorted. Germline V gives CDR1 SQVTM, CDR2 ANQGSEA. The length of the CDR3 is 15 residues. Trimming cost V 7 bases and J 5 bases, with 23 bases left between them. The sequence came from a human donor with alopecia areata. The sequenced sample was CD8+ T cells sorted from blood, obtained at approximately week 51, from a patient treated with tofacitinib. This rearrangement joins TRBV29-1 to TRBJ2-5; D tentatively fits TRBD1 or TRBD2 (6 bases each). The CDR3 DNA reads TGCAGCGCCTGGGGGGCTGACCCTCTGGGGGAGACCCAGTACTTC. This sequence encodes CSAWGADPLGETQYF.